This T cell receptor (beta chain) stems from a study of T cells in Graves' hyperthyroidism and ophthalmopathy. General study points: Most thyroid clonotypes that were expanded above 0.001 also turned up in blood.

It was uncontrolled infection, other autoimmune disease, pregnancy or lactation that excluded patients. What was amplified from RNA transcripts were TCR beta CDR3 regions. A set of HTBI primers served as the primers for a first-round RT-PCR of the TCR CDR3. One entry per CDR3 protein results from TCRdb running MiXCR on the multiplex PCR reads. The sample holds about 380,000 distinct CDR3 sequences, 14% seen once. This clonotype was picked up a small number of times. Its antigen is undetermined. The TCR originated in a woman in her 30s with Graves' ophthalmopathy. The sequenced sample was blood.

For the CDR3, the DNA is TGCGCCAGCAGCTTGGGGCCGGACAGGGAAAATGAAAAACTGTTTTTT. Protein product: CASSLGPDRENEKLFF. V usage is TRBV5-1 and J usage is TRBJ1-4; 8 positions match TRBD1. Germline trimming cut 0 bases from V and 5 bases from J; bases unmatched to any gene: 6. The germline V gene has CDR1 SGHRS and CDR2 YFSETQ. This CDR3 has 16 amino acids.